What follows are 4 T cell receptor beta chains derived from one specimen sequenced in a study of blood T cells in healthy people across ages. Then a second PCR, running roughly 7 to 12 cycles, was carried out with a sample-barcoded 5' primer and a J-beta primer mix. A single record per CDR3 protein comes from TCRdb applying MiXCR to the 5' RACE reads. The table lists about 730,000 distinct CDR3 sequences, roughly 43% of them singletons, with 20% to 25% in the top ten. The sequencing sample was made of blood. Every receptor here comes from an older woman in good health.

The J gene is TRBJ1-2, the V gene TRBV5-1; D is ambiguous. From germline, CDR1 is SGHRS and CDR2 YFSETQ. V dropped 6 bases and J dropped 5 bases, with 14 bases sitting between them. The CDR3 is 13 amino acids. CDR3 sequence (DNA): TGCGCCAGCAATGAGGGTTTTGGGTATGGCTACACCTTC. Its translation: CASNEGFGYGYTF.

This chain uses TRBV5-1 with TRBJ2-1; TRBD2 agrees at 7 bases. There are 15 residues in the CDR3. Looked up from germline, CDR1 is SGHRS and CDR2 is YFSETQ. V gave up 1 base and J gave up 7 bases; unmatched junction bases: 8. In nucleotides, the CDR3 is TGCGCCAGCAGCTTGCGGCGGGAGTCGAGTAATGAGCAGTTCTTC. It encodes CASSLRRESSNEQFF. The whole variable domain, remainder taken from reference TRBV5-1 and TRBJ2-1, is KAGVTQTPRYLIKTRGQQVTLSCSPISGHRSVSWYQQTPGQGLQFLFEYFSETQRNKGNFPGRFSGRQFSNSRSEMNVSTLELGDSALYLCASSLRRESSNEQFFGPGTRLTVL.

This sequence joins TRBV3-1 and TRBJ2-5; D is possibly TRBD1 or TRBD2 (6 bases each). The V gene's germline CDR1 is LGHDT and CDR2 YNNKEL (reference sequence). The CDR3 has 12 amino acids. V was clipped by 10 bases and J by 11 bases, with 20 bases between them. The CDR3 coding sequence is TGTGCCAACACTCAGGGGAGGCATGAGCAGTACTTC. This codes for CANTQGRHEQYF.

The sample holds one count of this clonotype. This could be a read error, since a much larger clone is one nucleotide away. This rearrangement joins TRBV25-1 to TRBJ1-2; D unresolved. Germline assignment: CDR1 MGHDK and CDR2 SYGVNS. CDR3 length equals 11 residues. As DNA, the CDR3 is TGTACCAGCAGTGTTACGGGTGGCTACACCTTC. It codes for CTSSVTGGYTF.